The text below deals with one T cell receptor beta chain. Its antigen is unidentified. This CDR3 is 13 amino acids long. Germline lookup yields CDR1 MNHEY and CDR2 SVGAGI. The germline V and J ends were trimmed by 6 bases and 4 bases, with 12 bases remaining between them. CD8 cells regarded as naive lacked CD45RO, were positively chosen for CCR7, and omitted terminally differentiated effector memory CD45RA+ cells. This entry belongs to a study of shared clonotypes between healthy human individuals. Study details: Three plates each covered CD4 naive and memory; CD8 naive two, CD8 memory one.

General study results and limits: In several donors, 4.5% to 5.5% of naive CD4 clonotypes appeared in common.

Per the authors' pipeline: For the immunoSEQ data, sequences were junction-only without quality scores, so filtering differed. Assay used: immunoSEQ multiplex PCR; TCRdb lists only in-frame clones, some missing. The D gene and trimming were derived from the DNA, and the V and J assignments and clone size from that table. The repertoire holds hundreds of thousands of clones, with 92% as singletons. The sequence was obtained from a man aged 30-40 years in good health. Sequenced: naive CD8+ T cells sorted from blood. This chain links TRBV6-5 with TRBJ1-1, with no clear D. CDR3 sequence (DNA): TGTGCCAGCAGCGCACGCGGCGGCACTGAAGCTTTCTTT. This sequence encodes CASSARGGTEAFF.